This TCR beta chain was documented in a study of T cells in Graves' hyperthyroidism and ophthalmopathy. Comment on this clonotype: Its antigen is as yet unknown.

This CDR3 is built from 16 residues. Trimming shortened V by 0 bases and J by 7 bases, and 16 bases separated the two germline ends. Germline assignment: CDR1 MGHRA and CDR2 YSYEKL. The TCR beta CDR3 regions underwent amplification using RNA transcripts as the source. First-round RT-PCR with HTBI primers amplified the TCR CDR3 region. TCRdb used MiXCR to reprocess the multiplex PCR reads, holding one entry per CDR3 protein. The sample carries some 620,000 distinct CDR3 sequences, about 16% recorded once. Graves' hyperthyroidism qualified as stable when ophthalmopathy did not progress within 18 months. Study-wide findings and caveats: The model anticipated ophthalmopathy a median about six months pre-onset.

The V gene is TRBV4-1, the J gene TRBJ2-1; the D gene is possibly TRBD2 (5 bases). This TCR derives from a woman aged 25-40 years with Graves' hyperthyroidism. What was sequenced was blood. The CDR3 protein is CASSQDGIARGNEQFF. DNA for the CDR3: TGCGCCAGCAGCCAAGACGGGATAGCCCGCGGTAATGAGCAGTTCTTC.